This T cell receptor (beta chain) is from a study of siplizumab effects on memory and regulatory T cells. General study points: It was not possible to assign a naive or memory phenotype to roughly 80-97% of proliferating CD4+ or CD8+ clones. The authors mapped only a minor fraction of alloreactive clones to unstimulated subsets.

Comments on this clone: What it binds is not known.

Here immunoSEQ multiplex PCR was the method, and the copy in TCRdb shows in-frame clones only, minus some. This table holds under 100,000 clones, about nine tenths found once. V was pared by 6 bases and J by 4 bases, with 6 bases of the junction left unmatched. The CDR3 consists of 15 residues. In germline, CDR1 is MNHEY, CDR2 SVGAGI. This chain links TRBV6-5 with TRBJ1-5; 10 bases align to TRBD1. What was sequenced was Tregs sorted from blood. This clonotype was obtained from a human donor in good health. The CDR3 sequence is CASRVRQGANQPQHF. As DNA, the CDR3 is TGTGCCAGCAGAGTCAGACAGGGGGCAAATCAGCCCCAGCATTTT.